This paragraph covers one T cell receptor (beta chain) sequence. The antigen it recognizes is unknown. No base-level quality is on record; no much larger clone is a single base apart. The data belong to a study of T cell responses to AZD1222 COVID-19 vaccine (dated by TCRdb to the early 2020s). Background on the whole study: A total of about 230 trial participants underwent TCR sequencing, of whom nearly 210 received two doses of AZD1222 and about 26 received two doses of the MenACWY control vaccine. Trial participants were enrolled by age into 18-55, 56-69 and 70-plus year subgroups, with approximately 150, 28 and 58 TCR-sequenced participants respectively. The paper as a whole reports these results and caveats: Epitopes outside the regions mutated in the B.1.351 and B.1.1.7 variants were reportedly recognized by nearly half of the unique spike-specific TCRs. Because no day 14 peak-response samples were available, the repertoires could be characterized only after the peak T cell response. In the small 56-69-year group, the increase in depth fell short of significance, most likely because of low power. A significant rise in spike-specific TCR breadth and depth was observed after two AZD1222 doses relative to day 0 and relative to MenACWY recipients. Conclusions about previously exposed vaccinees were limited because only five to seven AZD1222 recipients were SARS-CoV-2 seropositive at baseline. Participants were mostly white British, with more females than males. The authors suggested clonal diversity may have been underestimated. The vaccine-associated CD4 TCRs covered the entire spike protein, and the dominant responses fell in regions 160-218 and 743-854.

V is clipped by 7 bases and J by 1 base, and the sequence between their germline boundaries is 7 bases long. In the germline V gene (reference sequence), CDR1 corresponds to DFQATT and CDR2 to SNEGSKA. The CDR3 has 11 amino acids, counting the end cysteine and phenylalanine. The only DNA kept is the CDR3, 33 bases in frame from the first base. The time point label, read with the paper, signifies: baseline before first vaccination. This specimen's treatment or condition label, per the study, means: meningococcal conjugate vaccine given as trial control. Vaccinee samples were obtained from the UK trials COV001 and COV002, which included a single-blind randomized controlled phase 2/3 trial of AZD1222 (ChAdOx1 nCoV-19) in healthy adults. For TCRbeta chain sequencing, PBMC samples from trial participants were taken at day 0 and at day 28 after the second dose. The CDR3 regions of human TCRbeta chains were analyzed by immunosequencing. On the authors' methods: TCRs in the repertoires were compared against a reference library of SARS-CoV-2-specific TCRs that had been generated with the MIRA antigen-specificity platform. Breadth was defined as the fraction of unique TCRs that were SARS-CoV-2-associated, and depth was defined as the fraction of total T cells that were SARS-CoV-2-associated. Each spike-specific TCR was assigned to its reactive spike region and to a CD4 or CD8 class using the MIRA data. Log10-transformed breadth and depth values were compared by one-way ANOVA with Sidak's multiple comparisons tests. The immuneACCESS repertoire file appears here via TCRdb, limited to in-frame rearrangements. These files lack a portion of the clones; in checked studies, under half of the deficit traces to unresolved V genes, and the cause of the others is not known. V, J and clone size derive from that table, while D and trimming were established from the DNA sequence. The table for this sample lists approximately 89,000 clones; about nine tenths of them were counted only once. The biggest ten clones account for less than 5.5% of the sample.

The sequence joins TRBV20-1 to TRBJ1-1, with no reliable assignment of the D segment. Sequenced material: peripheral blood, taken on day 0 of MenACWY control vaccination. The receptor was isolated from an adult in good health. The sequenced DNA: TGCAGTGGAACATGGAACACTGAAGCTTTCTTT. Its protein is CSGTWNTEAFF.